This TCR beta chain is from a study of blood T cell repertoires in COVID-19. Study-level background: Donors in the United States, Italy and Spain gave samples during acute or convalescent COVID-19. PBMCs, B-cell-depleted T cells, or T cells provided the cDNA or gDNA that made up the material.

There are 14 residues in the CDR3. Per the original methods: From reference gene primer amplification, estimates of nucleated cell counts were derived. The data were produced by immunoSEQ multiplex PCR, yet TCRdb's version contains in-frame clones alone and is incomplete. The DNA gave D and trimming, while V, J and clone size come from that table. The sample lists some 39,000 clones, around 76% occurring once. Input material: peripheral blood. The V call is TRBV21-1, the J call TRBJ2-7; the table's D call, TRBD1, has no DNA check behind it. TRBV21-1 is a listed pseudogene. The receptor's source is a man aged 80 or over with acute or convalescent COVID-19. This chain's CDR3 is CASSTRTGGHEQYF. In DNA, the CDR3 is TGTGCCAGCAGCACAAGGACAGGGGGACACGAGCAGTACTTC.